This TCR beta chain was identified in a study of cytomegalovirus exposure and HLA in healthy donors. PCR amplification relied on 60 Vbeta primers (plus 13 Jbeta primers). The table came from immunoSEQ multiplex PCR; TCRdb's copy has only in-frame clones and leaves some out. The table shows some 150,000 clones, with 75% to 85% occurring only once. Regarding the study as a whole: TCR beta chains associated with HLA were, in a later analysis, more clonally expanded than equally common others. CMV serostatus alone was available as immune exposure information.

Per the germline V gene, CDR1 is MRHNA and CDR2 is SNTAGT. The CDR3 has 16 amino acids. The V and J ends lost 3 bases and 2 bases respectively, with 11 bases between them. In this sample, this clone turned up a few times. Its antigen is not known. The chain employs TRBV6-4 and TRBJ2-6; D possibly corresponds to TRBD1 (6 bases). The sequence came from a human donor in good health. The sample consisted of PBMCs. CDR3 region: CASSESTGAGANVLTF. CDR3 bases: TGTGCCAGCAGTGAGTCGACAGGAGCTGGGGCCAACGTCCTGACTTTC.